This passage covers 27 T cell receptor beta chains from one sample sequenced in a study of T cell responses to AZD1222 COVID-19 vaccine. TCRdb's copy holds only in-frame clones and misses some; the assay was immunoSEQ multiplex PCR. The data show some 120,000 clones, roughly nine tenths seen once. Specimen: peripheral blood, collected on day 0 of AZD1222 vaccination. The receptors shown here come from an adult in good health.

The chain combines TRBV18 with TRBJ2-5; D is perhaps TRBD1 or TRBD2 (5 bases each). The CDR3 is 16 amino acids. CDR1 and CDR2 from the germline V gene are KGHSH and LQKENI. Trimming removed 0 bases at V and 4 bases at J, with 15 bases between. The CDR3 DNA follows: TGTGCCAGCTCACCACCGATCAGGGCGGGCGGAGAGACCCAGTACTTC. It translates to CASSPPIRAGGETQYF.

This chain links TRBV7-8 with TRBJ1-5; D perhaps matches TRBD1 (6 bases). Trimming took off 1 base at V and 3 bases at J, with 7 bases between the two ends. Germline V CDR1 and CDR2: SGHVS, FQNEAQ. The CDR3 length is 14 residues. The DNA for the CDR3 is TGTGCCAGCAGCTTAGGGGGGGCCAATCAGCCCCAGCATTTT. This sequence encodes CASSLGGANQPQHF.

This clone came up once. This sequence joins TRBV5-1 and TRBJ1-6; no clear D. CDR1 and CDR2 (germline): SGHRS, YFSETQ. CDR3 length equals 15 residues. With 0 bases removed from V and 10 bases from J, the gap between germline ends came to 14 bases. Here the CDR3 DNA reads TGCGCCAGCAGCTTGGGCTTTGCCTGGGGATCACCCCTCCACTTT. Protein product: CASSLGFAWGSPLHF. The full variable domain, with the rest looked up from reference TRBV5-1 and TRBJ1-6, is KAGVTQTPRYLIKTRGQQVTLSCSPISGHRSVSWYQQTPGQGLQFLFEYFSETQRNKGNFPGRFSGRQFSNSRSEMNVSTLELGDSALYLCASSLGFAWGSPLHFGNGTRLTVT.

V and J are TRBV9 and TRBJ2-1; possible D gene TRBD1, 6 bases. The CDR3 consists of 18 residues. The germline V and J ends were trimmed by 0 bases and 2 bases, with 18 bases remaining between them. Germline values: CDR1 SGDLS, CDR2 YYNGEE. For the CDR3, the DNA is TGTGCCAGCAGCGTAGTGGGGGCTAGCCCAGGGGCCTACAATGAGCAGTTCTTC. Translating it yields CASSVVGASPGAYNEQFF.

The chain links TRBV4-1 to TRBJ1-4, with TRBD1 identical over 7 bases. This CDR3 comprises 13 residues. The V and J ends lost 6 bases and 7 bases, in that order; junction bases with no gene match: 5. Germline lookup yields CDR1 MGHRA and CDR2 YSYEKL. CDR3 DNA sequence: TGCGCCAGCAGACTGACAGGGACTGAAAAACTGTTTTTT. The encoded protein is CASRLTGTEKLFF.

This chain connects TRBV6-5 to TRBJ1-4, with 9 bases lining up with TRBD1. The CDR3 is 15 residues long. Losses at the gene ends were 0 bases for V and 8 bases for J; bases not matched to a gene: 4. Germline CDR1 reads MNHEY; CDR2 reads SVGAGI. The CDR3 coding sequence is TGTGCCAGCAGTTACTCGAACAGGGGGCAAGAAAAACTGTTTTTT. It yields the protein CASSYSNRGQEKLFF.

This clone occurred a few times. This rearrangement joins TRBV12-3 or TRBV12-4 to TRBJ1-1; D ambiguous. Trimming pared 6 bases from V and 7 bases from J, leaving 12 bases between. CDR3 length: 12 amino acids. In DNA, the CDR3 is TGTGCCAGCAGCCTACTTTCGGGTGAAGCTTTCTTT. Translated: CASSLLSGEAFF.

V usage is TRBV18 and J usage is TRBJ2-7; 9 bases match TRBD2. This CDR3 comprises 15 residues. V was pared by 2 bases and J by 2 bases, with 4 bases of the junction left unmatched. Germline-derived CDR1 and CDR2 are KGHSH and LQKENI. The CDR3 DNA reads TGTGCCAGCTCACCATATGCGGGGGGGACCTACGAGCAGTACTTC. Amino acids: CASSPYAGGTYEQYF. Based on the CDR3 plus reference TRBV18 and TRBJ2-7, the full variable domain is NAGVMQNPRHLVRRRGQEARLRCSPMKGHSHVYWYRQLPEEGLKFMVYLQKENIIDESGMPKERFSAEFPKEGPSILRIQQVVRGDSAAYFCASSPYAGGTYEQYFGPGTRLTVT.

The genes are TRBV15 and TRBJ1-2, with TRBD1 identical over 9 bases. The germline gives CDR1 LNHNV, CDR2 YYDKDF (reference sequence). The CDR3 loop spans 16 amino acids. J was trimmed by 5 bases and V by 5 bases; bases with no gene match: 12. For the CDR3, the DNA is TGTGCCACCAGCCTTCCACCGGAGACAGGGGGGTATGGCTACACCTTC. It translates to CATSLPPETGGYGYTF.

This chain joins TRBV6-6 and TRBJ2-7; a weak D match, TRBD1 (5 bases). Germline CDR1 reads MNHNY; CDR2 reads SVGAGI (reference sequence). The CDR3 covers 12 residues. V was clipped by 9 bases and J by 0 bases, with 9 bases between them. As DNA, the CDR3 is TGTGCCAGTTACGACAGCTCCTACGAGCAGTACTTC. Residues: CASYDSSYEQYF.

V usage is TRBV5-6 and J usage is TRBJ2-1; 12 bases agree with TRBD1. Germline-derived CDR1 and CDR2 are SGHDT and YYEEEE. The CDR3 extends over 15 amino acids. Germline trimming cut 4 bases from V and 9 bases from J; bases unmatched to any gene: 8. The CDR3 nucleotides are TGTGCCAGCAGCCTCCGGGACAGGGGGCCGGGTGAGCAGTTCTTC. Translating it yields CASSLRDRGPGEQFF.

This clone was observed a single time. V is TRBV30 and J is TRBJ2-1; 15 positions agree with TRBD2. J gave up 9 bases and V 2 bases, and 23 bases lay outside the gene matches. The CDR3 is made up of 21 amino acids. Germline loops: CDR1 GTSNPN, CDR2 SVGIG (reference sequence). In DNA form, the CDR3 reads TGTGCCTGGAGTCTTTCAGGGGGACTAGCGGGAGGTTTCGGGGTCACCAGTGAGCAGTTCTTC. It yields the protein CAWSLSGGLAGGFGVTSEQFF.

The sample holds a few counts of this clone. The rearrangement uses TRBV5-1 and TRBJ2-5; D is tentatively TRBD1 or TRBD2 (5 bases each). This CDR3 spans 15 amino acids. The V end was cut by 4 bases, the J end by 1 base, with 14 bases between. The germline CDR1 and CDR2 sequences are SGHRS and YFSETQ. For the CDR3, the DNA is TGCGCCAGCAGCGTACAAACCGGGACCCAAGAGACCCAGTACTTC. Its protein is CASSVQTGTQETQYF.

The rearrangement uses TRBV11-2 and TRBJ2-2; 12 nucleotides match TRBD1. V shed 3 bases and J 1 base; nucleotides not matched to a gene: 6. There are 18 residues in the CDR3. Per the germline V gene, CDR1 is SGHAT and CDR2 is FQNNGV. In DNA form, the CDR3 reads TGTGCCAGCAGCTTTGGGGACAGGGGGCTTGGGAACACCGGGGAGCTGTTTTTT. This sequence encodes CASSFGDRGLGNTGELFF. The whole variable domain, remainder taken from reference TRBV11-2 and TRBJ2-2, is EAGVAQSPRYKIIEKRQSVAFWCNPISGHATLYWYQQILGQGPKLLIQFQNNGVVDDSQLPKDRFSAERLKGVDSTLKIQPAKLEDSAVYLCASSFGDRGLGNTGELFFGEGSRLTVL.

The chain links TRBV9 to TRBJ2-1; TRBD2 matches at 10 bases. Germline CDR1 is SGDLS and CDR2 is YYNGEE. The CDR3 sequence is 16 residues long. The J segment lost 2 bases and the V segment lost 5 bases, leaving 7 bases of the junction unmatched. CDR3 region: CASSRTSGSAYNEQFF. The CDR3 nucleotides are TGTGCCAGCAGTCGGACTAGCGGTTCGGCCTACAATGAGCAGTTCTTC.

This clone has just one count. V is TRBV4-3 and J is TRBJ2-7, with D tentatively TRBD2 (5 bases). The CDR3 consists of 13 residues. The V and J ends lost 0 bases and 6 bases respectively, with 9 bases between them. The germline V gene encodes CDR1 LGHNA and CDR2 YSLEER. CDR3 nucleotide sequence: TGCGCCAGCAGCCAAGATCGGCGGGTCGAGCAGTACTTC. Its protein is CASSQDRRVEQYF.

The V call is TRBV18, the J call TRBJ1-1; D is unclear. CDR1 and CDR2 from the germline V gene are KGHSH and LQKENI. The CDR3 contains 16 residues. Between the trimmed V and J ends, which lost 0 bases and 1 base, there was a span of 12 bases. CDR3 residues: CASSPPSRRQNTEAFF. The CDR3 DNA is TGTGCCAGCTCACCACCTTCGCGACGGCAGAACACTGAAGCTTTCTTT.

V is TRBV27 and J is TRBJ1-1; no definite D call. V was pared by 4 bases and J by 4 bases, with 16 bases between. The CDR3 length is 15 residues. Germline CDR1 and CDR2: MNHEY and SMNVEV (reference sequence). CDR3 bases: TGTGCCAGCAGTTCCGGCGGAGCGGGTGGCACTGAAGCTTTCTTT. Translation: CASSSGGAGGTEAFF.

The chain has TRBV7-2 and TRBJ2-7, with TRBD2 matching 14 bases. CDR3 size: 17 residues. Trimming cost V 3 bases and J 2 bases; bases outside gene matches: 6. Germline CDR1 and CDR2: SGHTA and FQGNSA. The CDR3 nucleotides are TGTGCCAGCAGCTTTGGGGGACTAGCGGGAGTACCCTACGAGCAGTACTTC. Translating gives CASSFGGLAGVPYEQYF.

The rearrangement joins TRBV20-1 to TRBJ1-1; D is uncertain. V was shortened by 8 bases and J by 5 bases, with 12 bases between the two germline ends. This CDR3 contains 11 residues. The germline V gene encodes CDR1 DFQATT and CDR2 SNEGSKA (reference sequence). The CDR3 DNA sequence: TGCAGTCCGGAAAAGGATACTGAAGCTTTCTTT. Residues: CSPEKDTEAFF.

In its sample, this clone was seen many times. The V gene is TRBV5-5, the J gene TRBJ2-7; D might be TRBD1 (5 bases). CDR3 length: 16 residues. Per germline, CDR1 SGHKS and CDR2 YYEKEE (reference sequence). Trimming removed 4 bases at V and 1 base at J, with 18 bases between. This chain's CDR3 is CASSPHAGRESYEQYF. The CDR3 nucleotides are TGTGCCAGCAGCCCTCACGCTGGCAGGGAATCCTACGAGCAGTACTTC.

The rearrangement joins TRBV30 to TRBJ1-5, with no clear D. The CDR3 spans 15 residues. Trimming removed 3 bases at V and 5 bases at J, with 17 bases between. CDR1 and CDR2 (germline): GTSNPN, SVGIG (reference sequence). The DNA of the CDR3 is TGTGCCTGGAGCCCGGCAGACCGAAGTTATCAGCCCCAGCATTTT. As protein: CAWSPADRSYQPQHF.

The V and J genes are TRBV6-5 and TRBJ2-1; 11 bases are a match to TRBD2. V shed 4 bases and J 14 bases; nucleotides not matched to a gene: 4. This CDR3 is 12 amino acids long. Germline loops: CDR1 MNHEY, CDR2 SVGAGI. The CDR3 here is CASSSGTSGEFF. Here the CDR3 DNA reads TGTGCCAGCAGTTCCGGGACTAGCGGAGAGTTCTTC.

To note about this clone: The germline gene is not matched at one end of the junction; a read error may be the cause. The V and J genes are TRBV18 and TRBJ2-1; D possibly matches TRBD1 or TRBD2 (5 bases each). Germline values: CDR1 KGHSH, CDR2 LQKENI. The CDR3 covers 15 residues. The CDR3 region is CASSSPFEGINEQFF. The CDR3 nucleotides are TGTGCCAGCTCATCACCCTTTGAGGGGATCAATGAGCAGTTCTTC.

The chain carries TRBV28 and TRBJ2-4; D unclear. V shed 10 bases and J shed 6 bases, with 13 bases lying between them. The CDR3 is 12 amino acids. Germline CDR1 reads MDHEN; CDR2 reads SYDVKM. The CDR3 here is CATGPRRNIQYF. The CDR3 DNA reads as TGTGCCACGGGCCCCCGACGAAACATTCAGTACTTC.

The chain recombines TRBV5-5 with TRBJ1-2, with D maybe TRBD1 (5 bases). The CDR3 is 14 residues long. The V end lost 3 bases, the J end lost 3 bases, and 12 bases lay between the germline ends. From germline, CDR1 is SGHKS and CDR2 YYEKEE (reference sequence). The CDR3, as DNA: TGTGCCAGCAGCTCCCGGACGGGGGACTATGGCTACACCTTC. This codes for CASSSRTGDYGYTF.

V usage is TRBV11-3 and J usage is TRBJ2-3, with a weak D call TRBD2 (5 bases). With 5 bases removed from V and 4 bases from J, the gap between germline ends came to 28 bases. The CDR3 runs to 19 residues. Germline loops: CDR1 SGHNT, CDR2 YENEEA. The CDR3: CASSPTPWQAIPGADTQYF. CDR3 DNA: TGTGCCAGCAGCCCCACTCCGTGGCAGGCTATCCCCGGGGCAGATACGCAGTATTTT.